The 27 T cell receptor beta chains given below trace back to one sample, sequenced in a study of somatic mutations in cytotoxic T cells in rheumatoid arthritis. Measured with immunoSEQ multiplex PCR; TCRdb has only the in-frame clones, and not every one. The table lists about 17,000 clones, 70% to 85% of them singletons. Sequencing used CD8+ T cells sorted from blood. The receptors were sampled from an adult with rheumatoid arthritis.

This clone is judged medium-sized. The chain couples TRBV4-1 to TRBJ2-3; the D call may be TRBD1 or TRBD2 (5 bases each). The CDR3 covers 16 residues. V lost 1 base and J 4 bases, leaving 15 bases between the germline ends. Germline V gene data show CDR1 as MGHRA and CDR2 as YSYEKL. The CDR3 sequence: CASSQVDFGASDTQYF. CDR3 bases: TGCGCCAGCAGCCAAGTGGATTTCGGGGCATCAGATACGCAGTATTTT.

The count of this clone is one. The CDR3 protein is CASSQESYLRPQPQHF. In DNA form, the CDR3 reads TGCGCCAGCAGCCAAGAGTCCTACTTACGGCCTCAGCCCCAGCATTTT. The V gene is TRBV4-1, the J gene TRBJ1-5, with D unresolved. The ends were cut back, 0 bases at V and 6 bases at J, with 15 bases in the middle. The CDR3 covers 16 residues. The germline V gene encodes CDR1 MGHRA and CDR2 YSYEKL.

This chain links TRBV7-9 with TRBJ2-1; D may correspond to TRBD1 or TRBD2 (6 bases each). This CDR3 is built from 14 residues. The germline V and J ends were trimmed by 2 bases and 10 bases, with 15 bases remaining between them. Germline V gene lookup returns CDR1 SEHNR and CDR2 FQNEAQ (reference sequence). CDR3 residues: CASSLSSEGGEQFF. The DNA for the CDR3 is TGTGCCAGCAGCTTATCATCAGAGGGGGGAGAGCAGTTCTTC.

J is TRBJ1-1 and V is TRBV19; a weak D match, TRBD1 (5 bases). CDR3 size: 16 residues. The germline V and J ends were trimmed by 3 bases and 2 bases, with 16 bases remaining between them. CDR1 and CDR2 from the germline V gene are LNHDA and SQIVND (reference sequence). The CDR3 loop is CASSIFLYGANTEAFF. The CDR3 DNA reads as TGTGCCAGTAGTATTTTCCTTTACGGGGCCAACACTGAAGCTTTCTTT.

V is TRBV4-1 and J is TRBJ2-5; possibly TRBD1 or TRBD2 for D (6 bases each). TRBJ2-7 explains the end of the DNA better; the J call may be wrong. Germline lookup yields CDR1 MGHRA and CDR2 YSYEKL. This CDR3 has 14 residues. This CDR3 reads CASSLAGHDYEQYF. The CDR3 DNA follows: TGCGCCAGCAGCCTGGCGGGACACGACTACGAGCAGTACTTC.

This clone appeared a few times. The gene calls are TRBV28 and TRBJ1-1, with TRBD1 matching 8 bases. This CDR3 is 12 amino acids long. V lost 7 bases and J lost 8; bases outside the gene matches: 6. CDR1 and CDR2 from the germline V gene are MDHEN and SYDVKM. The CDR3 bases are TGTGCCAGCACCGACAGGGGCCTCGAAGCTTTCTTT. It translates to CASTDRGLEAFF.

The chain uses TRBV19 and TRBJ2-2; the D call may be TRBD1 or TRBD2 (6 bases each). CDR3 length equals 14 residues. Germline V gene lookup returns CDR1 LNHDA and CDR2 SQIVND (reference sequence). V was pared by 3 bases and J by 7 bases, with 12 bases between. CDR3 loop: CASSMSGAVGELFF. The CDR3 DNA reads as TGTGCCAGTAGTATGTCGGGGGCAGTCGGGGAGCTGTTTTTT.

V and J are TRBV4-2 and TRBJ2-1; D perhaps matches TRBD2 (5 bases). CDR3 length: 16 amino acids. V was clipped by 5 bases and J by 0 bases, with 14 bases between them. Looked up from germline, CDR1 is LGHNA and CDR2 is YNFKEQ. CDR3 DNA: TGTGCCAGCAGCATACACGGGGAGAGCTCCTACAATGAGCAGTTCTTC. Protein product: CASSIHGESSYNEQFF.

This clone came up once. V and J are TRBV4-1 and TRBJ2-1; either TRBD1 or TRBD2 may supply D (5 bases each). The CDR3 covers 15 residues. Trimming shortened V by 2 bases and J by 8 bases, and 16 bases separated the two germline ends. CDR1 is MGHRA, CDR2 YSYEKL, per germline. CDR3 DNA sequence: TGCGCCAGCAGCCAAATAGATGGGACGTTGGATGAGCAGTTCTTC. Encoded protein: CASSQIDGTLDEQFF.

The V and J genes are TRBV7-9 and TRBJ1-3; 9 bases are a match to TRBD1. Germline V CDR1 and CDR2: SEHNR, FQNEAQ (reference sequence). This CDR3 has 15 amino acids. The CDR3 bases are TGTGCGAGCGACCTTGGGGGACAGGGAGAGAACACCATATATTTT. It encodes CASDLGGQGENTIYF.

The V gene is TRBV28, the J gene TRBJ1-1; 8 nucleotides agree with TRBD1. The V gene end was trimmed by 4 bases and the J gene end by 1 base; junction bases not matched to a gene: 2. Germline V gives CDR1 MDHEN, CDR2 SYDVKM. The CDR3 is 14 amino acids. The CDR3 loop is CASSYGTGNTEAFF. CDR3 bases: TGTGCCAGCAGTTACGGGACAGGGAACACTGAAGCTTTCTTT.

V is TRBV10-3 and J is TRBJ2-7; tentative D call: TRBD1 (6 bases). Per the germline V gene, CDR1 is ENHRY and CDR2 is SYGVKD. Trimming cost V 10 bases and J 2 bases, with 15 bases left between them. The CDR3 is 13 amino acids. The CDR3 loop reads CANYTGQAYEQYF. CDR3 coding DNA: TGTGCCAACTATACAGGGCAGGCCTACGAGCAGTACTTC.

The rearrangement uses TRBV5-5 and TRBJ1-4; D might be TRBD1 (6 bases). The CDR3 is made up of 15 amino acids. The germline gives CDR1 SGHKS, CDR2 YYEKEE (reference sequence). Deletions cut 4 bases from V and 7 bases from J, with 17 bases between. The CDR3, as DNA: TGTGCCAGCAGCCCGGGGCCAGGGGAACTTGAAAAACTGTTTTTT. Its translation: CASSPGPGELEKLFF.

The V and J genes are TRBV27 and TRBJ2-7; tentative D call: TRBD2 (6 bases). The V end lost 2 bases, the J end lost 1 base, and 15 bases lay between the germline ends. Germline-derived CDR1 and CDR2 are MNHEY and SMNVEV (reference sequence). CDR3 length: 16 amino acids. The chain's CDR3 is CASSLRAKRASYEQYF. The CDR3 DNA reads as TGTGCCAGCAGTTTACGGGCCAAGCGGGCTTCCTACGAGCAGTACTTC.

The chain carries TRBV5-5 and TRBJ1-2, with 10 bases lining up with TRBD1. With 0 bases clipped from V and 5 bases from J, the junction kept 13 bases outside the gene matches. Germline lookup yields CDR1 SGHKS and CDR2 YYEKEE (reference sequence). The CDR3 length is 18 residues. For the CDR3, the DNA is TGTGCCAGCAGCTTGGTCCAAATACCCACGGGACAGGGGTATGGCTACACCTTC. Protein sequence: CASSLVQIPTGQGYGYTF.

This chain joins TRBV14 and TRBJ1-1; D is possibly TRBD1 (5 bases). The CDR3 loop spans 13 amino acids. Germline V gives CDR1 SGHDN, CDR2 FVKESK. The germline V and J ends were trimmed by 3 bases and 8 bases, with 13 bases remaining between them. The CDR3 sequence is CASSQGWGLEAFF. The CDR3, as DNA: TGTGCCAGCAGCCAGGGCTGGGGGTTAGAAGCTTTCTTT.

The chain is built from TRBV12-5 and TRBJ2-3, with D uncertain. Germline CDR1 and CDR2: LGHNT and FRNRAP. Trimming pared 0 bases from V and 4 bases from J, leaving 11 bases between. The CDR3 is 15 amino acids. The CDR3 is CASGLVYWVPDTQYF. DNA of the CDR3: TGTGCTAGTGGTTTGGTGTACTGGGTGCCAGATACGCAGTATTTT.

V gene TRBV7-6 combines with J gene TRBJ1-2; TRBD1 might be the D (5 bases). Looked up from germline, CDR1 is SGHVS and CDR2 is FNYEAQ. Trimming cost V 1 base and J 5 bases, with 17 bases left between them. This CDR3 is 16 amino acids long. Here the CDR3 reads CASSLGGYGARYGYTF. As DNA, the CDR3 is TGTGCCAGCAGCTTAGGGGGGTACGGGGCGCGGTATGGCTACACCTTC.

In nucleotides, the CDR3 is TGCGCCAGCATACAGCTCCGGGGGACAGGGGGGACCTACGAGCAGTACTTC. Its translation: CASIQLRGTGGTYEQYF. The V gene is TRBV23-1, the J gene TRBJ2-7, with 11 bases aligning to TRBD1. TRBV23-1 is designated an ORF whose function remains uncertain. The CDR3 is made up of 17 amino acids. The V and J ends lost 7 bases and 2 bases, in that order; junction bases with no gene match: 13.

V is TRBV7-9 and J is TRBJ1-3; D remains unclear. Between the trimmed V and J ends, which lost 0 bases and 0 bases, there was a span of 9 bases. The germline V gene has CDR1 SEHNR and CDR2 FQNEAQ (reference sequence). The CDR3 consists of 16 residues. CDR3 sequence reads: CASSLAILISGNTIYF. The CDR3 nucleotides read TGTGCCAGCAGCTTAGCGATTTTGATCTCTGGAAACACCATATATTTT.

This chain connects TRBV5-8 to TRBJ1-1; TRBD1 aligns across 7 bases. This CDR3 spans 15 amino acids. V lost 3 bases and J lost 4; bases outside the gene matches: 9. Germline V gives CDR1 SGHTS, CDR2 YDEGEE. CDR3 DNA sequence: TGTGCCAGCAGCTCGACCATACAGGGGAGCACTGAAGCTTTCTTT. This sequence encodes CASSSTIQGSTEAFF.

The CDR3 nucleotides read TGTGCCAGCAGCCAAGATCTTGAGTCTTCCTACGAGCAGTACTTC. Its translation is CASSQDLESSYEQYF. This rearrangement joins TRBV4-2 to TRBJ2-7; D is unresolved. The germline gives CDR1 LGHNA, CDR2 YNFKEQ. Between the trimmed V and J ends, which lost 0 bases and 1 base, there was a span of 10 bases. CDR3 length: 15 amino acids.

This sequence joins TRBV6-1 and TRBJ2-7; D perhaps matches TRBD1 (5 bases). Germline lookup yields CDR1 MNHNS and CDR2 SASEGT. This CDR3 has 12 amino acids. V lost 5 bases and J 4 bases, leaving 9 bases between the germline ends. DNA for the CDR3: TGTGCCAGCAGTCCAGGGAATTACGAGCAGTACTTC. Residues: CASSPGNYEQYF.

The chain carries TRBV4-1 and TRBJ1-2; D is possibly TRBD1 (5 bases). The V end lost 5 bases, the J end lost 10 bases, and 11 bases lay between the germline ends. The CDR3 sequence is 11 residues long. Looked up from germline, CDR1 is MGHRA and CDR2 is YSYEKL. CDR3 protein: CASSWRRVYTF. CDR3 DNA: TGCGCCAGCAGCTGGCGCAGGGTCTACACCTTC.

The rearrangement uses TRBV19 and TRBJ2-2, with D tentatively TRBD2 (6 bases). Germline V gives CDR1 LNHDA, CDR2 SQIVND (reference sequence). V lost 4 bases, J lost 1 base, and 16 bases lay in between. The CDR3 contains 17 residues. Here the CDR3 DNA reads TGTGCCAGTAGTACCCTAGCGAGGACTTTGAACACCGGGGAGCTGTTTTTT. Protein product: CASSTLARTLNTGELFF.

This chain joins TRBV6-6 and TRBJ2-5, with TRBD2 matching over 9 bases. The end of the DNA aligns better with TRBJ2-7, so the J call may be wrong. This CDR3 has 16 residues. Per the germline V gene, CDR1 is MNHNY and CDR2 is SVGAGI (reference sequence). Here the CDR3 reads CASSYFSSGASYEQYF. The CDR3 nucleotides read TGTGCCAGCAGTTACTTCTCTAGCGGGGCCTCCTACGAGCAGTACTTC.

The V call is TRBV6-6, the J call TRBJ2-4, with D possibly being TRBD1 (6 bases). CDR1 MNHNY and CDR2 SVGAGI come from the germline V gene (reference sequence). V was clipped by 5 bases and J by 1 base, with 15 bases between them. This CDR3 is built from 16 residues. CDR3 sequence: CASSQGSATAKNIQYF. The CDR3 coding sequence is TGTGCCAGCAGTCAGGGGTCGGCCACGGCCAAAAACATTCAGTACTTC.